This T cell receptor beta chain was recovered during a study of cytotoxic CD8 clonotypes in ibrutinib-treated CLL. The wider study: An average of roughly 250,000 productive templates and approximately 91,000 productive rearrangements was obtained per sample.

Profiling relied on immunoSEQ multiplex PCR, and the TCRdb table lists in-frame clones only, not all of them. The sample has about 310,000 clones, just under 80% seen once. Regarding the study as a whole: Higher clonality was seen at ibrutinib response and a return toward baseline at progression. Among the clonotypes, public ones were uncommon and contracted or held stable on treatment.

The CDR3 extends over 14 amino acids. V was trimmed by 5 bases and J by 6 bases, leaving 16 bases between them. The germline gives CDR1 MNHEY, CDR2 SVGAGI. In the case of this clone: What it recognizes is unknown.

V is TRBV6-5 and J is TRBJ1-1, with D unresolved. Sample: PBMCs, taken before ibrutinib treatment. The clonotype comes from a human donor with chronic lymphocytic leukemia. CDR3 nucleotide sequence: TGTGCCAGCAGTAAGACAAGTACGACCGCTGAAGCTTTCTTT. It codes for CASSKTSTTAEAFF.